The rows below give T cell receptor beta chains drawn from one sample of a study of human T cells and chemical hapten exposure. From the RACE reads, TCRdb called clonotypes with MiXCR, one entry per CDR3 protein. The sample consists of 65,000 to 80,000 distinct CDR3 sequences, 9% to 12% of them appearing once. The sample consisted of whole blood, taken in connection with sensitization to the hapten diphenylcyclopropenone (DPC). The source of these receptors is a woman in her forties or fifties with alopecia areata. Some clones in this sample may be carry-over from other donors' samples. Both conserved end residues are part of each CDR3. D genes are given only for firm matches. Some rows mark clone size as missing; the rest say once, few, many or name a class of expanded clone.

D gene	J gene	V gene	clone size	CDR3 DNA	CDR3 protein
.	TRBJ1-6	TRBV11-2	few	TGTGCCAGCAGCCTCCAGGGGAGCTCCTATAATTCACCCCTCCACTTT	CASSLQGSSYNSPLHF
.	TRBJ1-5	TRBV29-1	many	TGCAGCGCCGTGAACAGGGATGGTCAGCCCCAGCATTTT	CSAVNRDGQPQHF
.	TRBJ1-4	TRBV2	many	TGTGCCAGCAACTTCAGAGGGCATAATGAAAAACTGTTTTTT	CASNFRGHNEKLFF
TRBD1	TRBJ2-1	TRBV20-1	few	TGCAGTGCTAGAGATCCCCTTGCCAGGGGGCGAAATGAGCAGTTCTTC	CSARDPLARGRNEQFF
TRBD1	TRBJ1-3	TRBV25-1	few	TGTGCCAGCAGTGGGGACAGAGCTGGAAACACCATATATTTT	CASSGDRAGNTIYF
TRBD2	TRBJ2-1	TRBV7-6	many	TGTGCCAGCAGCCGGACTAGCGGGAGCGGGGACAATGAGCAGTTCTTC	CASSRTSGSGDNEQFF
.	TRBJ1-1	TRBV18	many	TGTGCCAGCTCACCACCGCTGGGAAAGGGTTTCACTGAAGCTTTCTTT	CASSPPLGKGFTEAFF
TRBD1	TRBJ2-5	TRBV29-1	many	TGCAGCGTTGGAGCCCAGGGGGCGCGGGAGACCCAGTACTTC	CSVGAQGARETQYF
.	TRBJ2-7	TRBV10-3	many	TGTGCCATCAGTGATATAAGCTACGAGCAGTACTTC	CAISDISYEQYF
TRBD2	TRBJ2-7	TRBV6-1	.	TGTGTCAGCAGCGCTAGCGGGAGCCGATACGAGCAGTACTTC	CVSSASGSRYEQYF
.	TRBJ1-5	TRBV12-3/TRBV12-4	few	TGTGCCAGCAGTAGTCGACAGTATAGCAATCAGCCCCAGCATTTT	CASSSRQYSNQPQHF
.	TRBJ2-5	TRBV7-9	.	TGTGCCAGCAGCTTAGGGCAGGGAAAGAGAACCCAGTACTTC	CASSLGQGKRTQYF
.	TRBJ2-7	TRBV28	.	TGTGCCAGCAAGGGTCTGGACAGTTACGAGCAGTACTTC	CASKGLDSYEQYF
.	TRBJ2-7	TRBV6-2/TRBV6-3	many	TGTGCCAGCAGTTTGGGACGGGCCCAGGACGAGCAGTACTTC	CASSLGRAQDEQYF
.	TRBJ2-4	TRBV6-5	.	TGTGCCAGCAAGGCTGGCGGGGACATTCAGTACTTC	CASKAGGDIQYF
TRBD2	TRBJ2-7	TRBV11-1	few	TGTGCCAGCAGCAATTTCATTAGCGGGGGCTACGAGCAGTACTTC	CASSNFISGGYEQYF
TRBD2	TRBJ2-7	TRBV29-1	.	TGCAGCGTCGGGACTATAGCCTACGAGCAGTACTTC	CSVGTIAYEQYF